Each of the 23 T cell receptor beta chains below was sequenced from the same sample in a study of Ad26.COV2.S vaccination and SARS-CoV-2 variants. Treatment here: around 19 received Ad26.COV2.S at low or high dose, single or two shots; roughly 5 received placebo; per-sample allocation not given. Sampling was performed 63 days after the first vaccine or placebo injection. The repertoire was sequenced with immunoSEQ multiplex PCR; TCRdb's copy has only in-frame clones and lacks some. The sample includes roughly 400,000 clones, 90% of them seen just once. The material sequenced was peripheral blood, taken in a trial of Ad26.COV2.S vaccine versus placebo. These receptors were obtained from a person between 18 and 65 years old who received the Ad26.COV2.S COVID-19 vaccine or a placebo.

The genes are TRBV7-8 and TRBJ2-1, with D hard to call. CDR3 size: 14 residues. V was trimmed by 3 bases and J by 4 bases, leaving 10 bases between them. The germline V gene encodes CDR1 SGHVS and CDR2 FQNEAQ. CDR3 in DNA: TGTGCCAGCAGCTTGATGGAGAGGTACAATGAGCAGTTCTTC. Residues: CASSLMERYNEQFF.

The DNA of the CDR3 is TGTGCCAGCAGCCTCGTGGGGGCCATCGTGCCCTCTGGGGCCAACGTCCTGACTTTC. This encodes CASSLVGAIVPSGANVLTF. J is TRBJ2-6 and V is TRBV5-6; weak D call: TRBD1 (6 bases). Per germline, CDR1 SGHDT and CDR2 YYEEEE. The CDR3 runs to 19 residues. The V and J ends lost 4 bases and 0 bases respectively, with 20 bases between them.

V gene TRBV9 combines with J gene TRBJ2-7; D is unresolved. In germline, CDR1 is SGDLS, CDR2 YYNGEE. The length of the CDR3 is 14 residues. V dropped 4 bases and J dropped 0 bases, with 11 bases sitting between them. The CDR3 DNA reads TGTGCCAGCAGCCCCTCGGGCGGCTCCTACGAGCAGTACTTC. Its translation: CASSPSGGSYEQYF.

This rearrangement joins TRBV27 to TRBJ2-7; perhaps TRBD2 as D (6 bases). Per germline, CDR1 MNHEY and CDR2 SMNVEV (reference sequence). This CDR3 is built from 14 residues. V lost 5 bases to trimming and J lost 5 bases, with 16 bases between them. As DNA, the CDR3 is TGTGCCAGCAGTCCAATACGACTAGATCACGAGCAGTACTTC. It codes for CASSPIRLDHEQYF.

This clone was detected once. CDR3 region: CASSSLLARSTDTQYF. CDR3 DNA sequence: TGCGCCAGCAGCTCACTACTAGCGCGAAGCACAGATACGCAGTATTTT. The V call is TRBV5-1, the J call TRBJ2-3; 7 nucleotides match TRBD2. V lost 3 bases and J lost 0; bases outside the gene matches: 7. This CDR3 spans 16 amino acids. Germline CDR1 is SGHRS and CDR2 is YFSETQ.

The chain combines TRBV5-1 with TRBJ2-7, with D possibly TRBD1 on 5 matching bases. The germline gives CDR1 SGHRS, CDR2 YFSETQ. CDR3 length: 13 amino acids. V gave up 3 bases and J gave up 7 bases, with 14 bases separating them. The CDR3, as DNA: TGCGCCAGCAGCTCCGGTCCAGGGTGGGAGCAGTACTTC. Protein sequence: CASSSGPGWEQYF.

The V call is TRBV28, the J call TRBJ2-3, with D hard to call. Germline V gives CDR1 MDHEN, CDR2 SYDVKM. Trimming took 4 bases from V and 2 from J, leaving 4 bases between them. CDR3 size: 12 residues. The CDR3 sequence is CASSSVTDTQYF. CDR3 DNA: TGTGCCAGCAGTTCAGTCACAGATACGCAGTATTTT.

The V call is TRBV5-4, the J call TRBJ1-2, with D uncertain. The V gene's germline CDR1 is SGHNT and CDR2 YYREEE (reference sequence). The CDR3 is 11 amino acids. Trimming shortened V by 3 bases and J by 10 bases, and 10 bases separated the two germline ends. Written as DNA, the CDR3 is TGTGCCAGCAGCTGGGGTGATTCCTACACCTTC. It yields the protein CASSWGDSYTF.

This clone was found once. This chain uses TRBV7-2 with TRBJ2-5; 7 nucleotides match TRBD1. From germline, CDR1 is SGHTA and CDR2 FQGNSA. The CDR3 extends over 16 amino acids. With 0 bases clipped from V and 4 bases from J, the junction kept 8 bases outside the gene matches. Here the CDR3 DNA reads TGTGCCAGCAGCTTAGCGCCTAGTACAGGGGCAGAGACCCAGTACTTC. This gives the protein CASSLAPSTGAETQYF.

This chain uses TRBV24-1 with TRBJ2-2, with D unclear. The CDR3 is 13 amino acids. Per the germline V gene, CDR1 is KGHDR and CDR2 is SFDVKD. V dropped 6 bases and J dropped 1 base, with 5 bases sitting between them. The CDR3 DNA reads TGTGCCACCAGTAGTGGGAACACCGGGGAGCTGTTTTTT. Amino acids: CATSSGNTGELFF.

The CDR3 is CASSLDRSSYNEQFF. The DNA for the CDR3 is TGTGCCAGCAGCTTAGATAGGAGCTCCTACAATGAGCAGTTCTTC. The V and J genes are TRBV3-1 (or the pseudogene TRBV3-2) and TRBJ2-1; D call uncertain. V was clipped by 5 bases and J by 0 bases, with 11 bases between them. Germline CDR1 and CDR2: LGHDT and YNNKEL (reference sequence). There are 15 residues in the CDR3.

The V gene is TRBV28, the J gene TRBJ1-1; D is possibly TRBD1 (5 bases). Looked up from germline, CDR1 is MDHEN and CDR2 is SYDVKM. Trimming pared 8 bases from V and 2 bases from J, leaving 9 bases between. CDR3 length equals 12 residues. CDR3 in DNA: TGTGCCAGCTTAGACAGAAACACTGAAGCTTTCTTT. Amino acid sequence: CASLDRNTEAFF. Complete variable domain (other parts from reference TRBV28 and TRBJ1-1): DVKVTQSSRYLVKRTGEKVFLECVQDMDHENMFWYRQDPGLGLRLIYFSYDVKMKEKGDIPEGYSVSREKKERFSLILESASTNQTSMYLCASLDRNTEAFFGQGTRLTVV.

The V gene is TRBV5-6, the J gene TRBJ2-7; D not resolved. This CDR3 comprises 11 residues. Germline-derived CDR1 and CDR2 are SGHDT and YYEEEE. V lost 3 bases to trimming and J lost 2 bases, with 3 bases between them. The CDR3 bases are TGTGCCAGCAGCTCCCCCTACGAGCAGTACTTC. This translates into CASSSPYEQYF.

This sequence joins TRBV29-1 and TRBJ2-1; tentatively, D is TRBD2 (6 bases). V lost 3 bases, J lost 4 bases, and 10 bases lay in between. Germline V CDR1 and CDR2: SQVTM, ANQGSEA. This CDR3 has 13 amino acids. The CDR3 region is CSVELAVYNEQFF. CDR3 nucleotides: TGCAGCGTTGAGTTAGCGGTGTACAATGAGCAGTTCTTC.

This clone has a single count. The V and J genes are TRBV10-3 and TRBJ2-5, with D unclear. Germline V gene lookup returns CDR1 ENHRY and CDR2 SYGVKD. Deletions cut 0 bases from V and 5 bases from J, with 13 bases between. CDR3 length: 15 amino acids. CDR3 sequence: CAISESTSVGETQYF. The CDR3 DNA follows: TGTGCCATCAGTGAGTCTACGTCCGTGGGGGAGACCCAGTACTTC.

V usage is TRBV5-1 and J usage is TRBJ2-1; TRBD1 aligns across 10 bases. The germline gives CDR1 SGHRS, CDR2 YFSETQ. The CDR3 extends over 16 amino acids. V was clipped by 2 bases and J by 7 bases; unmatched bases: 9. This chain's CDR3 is CASSFGQGDIWNEQFF. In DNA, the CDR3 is TGCGCCAGCAGCTTTGGACAGGGGGATATTTGGAATGAGCAGTTCTTC. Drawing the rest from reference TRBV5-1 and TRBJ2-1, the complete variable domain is KAGVTQTPRYLIKTRGQQVTLSCSPISGHRSVSWYQQTPGQGLQFLFEYFSETQRNKGNFPGRFSGRQFSNSRSEMNVSTLELGDSALYLCASSFGQGDIWNEQFFGPGTRLTVL.

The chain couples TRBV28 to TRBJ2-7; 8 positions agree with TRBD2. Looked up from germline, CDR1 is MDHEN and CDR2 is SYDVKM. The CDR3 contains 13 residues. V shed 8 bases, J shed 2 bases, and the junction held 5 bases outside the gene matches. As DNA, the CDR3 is TGTGCCAGCTATTTAGCGGGAACCTACGAGCAGTACTTC. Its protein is CASYLAGTYEQYF.

Here the CDR3 reads CASRRGTEQFF. In DNA, the CDR3 is TGTGCCAGCAGGAGAGGGACTGAGCAGTTCTTC. The V gene is TRBV27, the J gene TRBJ2-1; D may be TRBD1 or TRBD2 (5 bases each). The CDR3 length is 11 residues. Germline CDR1 and CDR2: MNHEY and SMNVEV (reference sequence). V shed 6 bases and J shed 9 bases, with 9 bases lying between them.

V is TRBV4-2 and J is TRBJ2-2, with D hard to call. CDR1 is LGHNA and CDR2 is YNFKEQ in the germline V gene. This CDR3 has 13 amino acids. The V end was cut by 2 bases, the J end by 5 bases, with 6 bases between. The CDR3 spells CASSQQLTGELFF. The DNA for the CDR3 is TGTGCCAGCAGCCAACAGCTGACCGGGGAGCTGTTTTTT.

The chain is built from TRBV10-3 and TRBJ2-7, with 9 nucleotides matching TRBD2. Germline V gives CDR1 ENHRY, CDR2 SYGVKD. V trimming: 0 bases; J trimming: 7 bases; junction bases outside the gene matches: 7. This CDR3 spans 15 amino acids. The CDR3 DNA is TGTGCCATCAGTGAGTCTGGCGGGAGGGCCAGGGAGCAGTACTTC. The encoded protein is CAISESGGRAREQYF.

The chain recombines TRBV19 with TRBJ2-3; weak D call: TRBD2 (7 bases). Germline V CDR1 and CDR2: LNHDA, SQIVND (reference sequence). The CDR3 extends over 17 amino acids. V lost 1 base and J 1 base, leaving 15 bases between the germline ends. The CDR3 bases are TGTGCCAGTAGTATAGGGGCCCCCGGGGGGCGCACAGATACGCAGTATTTT. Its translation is CASSIGAPGGRTDTQYF.

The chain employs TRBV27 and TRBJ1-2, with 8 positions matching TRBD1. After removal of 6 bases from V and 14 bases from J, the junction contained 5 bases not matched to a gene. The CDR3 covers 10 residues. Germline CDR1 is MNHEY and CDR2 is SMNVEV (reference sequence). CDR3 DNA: TGTGCCAGCAGGCAGGGGGCTCAAACCTTC. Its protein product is CASRQGAQTF.

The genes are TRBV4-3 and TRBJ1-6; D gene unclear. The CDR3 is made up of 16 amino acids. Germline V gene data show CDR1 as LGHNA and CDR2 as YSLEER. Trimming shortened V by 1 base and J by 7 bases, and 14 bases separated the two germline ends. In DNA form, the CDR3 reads TGCGCCAGCAGCCAAGGGGCACGGTCCACAAATTCACCCCTCCACTTT. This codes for CASSQGARSTNSPLHF.